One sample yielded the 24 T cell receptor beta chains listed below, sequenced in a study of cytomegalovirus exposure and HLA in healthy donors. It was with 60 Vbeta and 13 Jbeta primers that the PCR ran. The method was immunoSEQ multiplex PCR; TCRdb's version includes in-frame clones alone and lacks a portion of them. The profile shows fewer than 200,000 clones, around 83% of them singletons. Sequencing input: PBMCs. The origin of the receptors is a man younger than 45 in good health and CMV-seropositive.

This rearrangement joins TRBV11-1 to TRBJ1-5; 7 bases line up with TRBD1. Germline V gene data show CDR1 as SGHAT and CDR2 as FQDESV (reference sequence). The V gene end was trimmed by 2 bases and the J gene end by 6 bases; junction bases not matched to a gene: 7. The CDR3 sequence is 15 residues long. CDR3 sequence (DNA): TGTGCCAGCAGCTTACGTAGGGGGCTCAGTCAGCCCCAGCATTTT. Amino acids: CASSLRRGLSQPQHF.

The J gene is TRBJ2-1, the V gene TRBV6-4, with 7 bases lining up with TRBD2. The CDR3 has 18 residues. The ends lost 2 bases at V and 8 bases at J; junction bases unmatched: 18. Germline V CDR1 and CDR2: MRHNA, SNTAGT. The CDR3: CASSDPGRSSGGSDEQFF. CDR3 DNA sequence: TGTGCCAGCAGTGACCCAGGCAGGTCGTCGGGGGGATCGGATGAGCAGTTCTTC.

The DNA for the CDR3 is TGTGCCAGCTCACAGCAGGGGGCTCAGGCTGAAGCTTTCTTT. It specifies CASSQQGAQAEAFF. The V call is TRBV18, the J call TRBJ1-1, with TRBD1 matching over 8 bases. The CDR3 contains 14 residues. V was pared by 4 bases and J by 6 bases, with 7 bases of the junction left unmatched. Germline V gives CDR1 KGHSH, CDR2 LQKENI.

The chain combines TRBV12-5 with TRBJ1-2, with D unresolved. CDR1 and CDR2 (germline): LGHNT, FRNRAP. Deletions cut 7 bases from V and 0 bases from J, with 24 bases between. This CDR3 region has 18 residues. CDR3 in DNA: TGTGCTAGTGCCTCAGGCCTACGGGGTCGCTACTCTAACTATGGCTACACCTTC. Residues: CASASGLRGRYSNYGYTF.

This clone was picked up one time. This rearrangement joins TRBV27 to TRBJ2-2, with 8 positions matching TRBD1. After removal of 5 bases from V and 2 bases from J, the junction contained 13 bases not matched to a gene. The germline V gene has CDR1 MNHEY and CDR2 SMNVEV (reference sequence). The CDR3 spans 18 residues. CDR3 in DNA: TGTGCCAGCAGTCCCGGACAGGGACGCTCATCCAACACCGGGGAGCTGTTTTTT. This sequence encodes CASSPGQGRSSNTGELFF.

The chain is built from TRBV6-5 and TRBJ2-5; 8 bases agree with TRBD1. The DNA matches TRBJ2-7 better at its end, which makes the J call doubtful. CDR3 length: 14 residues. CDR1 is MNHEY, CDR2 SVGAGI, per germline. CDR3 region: CASSWRDRIYEQYF. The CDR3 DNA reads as TGTGCCAGCAGCTGGAGGGACAGGATCTACGAGCAGTACTTC.

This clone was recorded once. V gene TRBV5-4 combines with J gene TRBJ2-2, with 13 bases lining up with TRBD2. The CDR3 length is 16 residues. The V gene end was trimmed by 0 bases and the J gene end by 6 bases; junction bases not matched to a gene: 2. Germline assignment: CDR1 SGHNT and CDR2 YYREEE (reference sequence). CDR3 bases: TGTGCCAGCAGCTTGGGGGGACTAGCGGGACCCGGGGAGCTGTTTTTT. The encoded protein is CASSLGGLAGPGELFF.

The CDR3 DNA sequence: TGTGCCAGCAGCTTAGGAGGGTCGGACAATGAGCAGTTCTTC. Protein product: CASSLGGSDNEQFF. The chain recombines TRBV7-8 with TRBJ2-1; a weak D match, TRBD2 (5 bases). This CDR3 has 14 residues. The V and J ends lost 1 base and 5 bases respectively, with 9 bases between them. CDR1 and CDR2 from the germline V gene are SGHVS and FQNEAQ.

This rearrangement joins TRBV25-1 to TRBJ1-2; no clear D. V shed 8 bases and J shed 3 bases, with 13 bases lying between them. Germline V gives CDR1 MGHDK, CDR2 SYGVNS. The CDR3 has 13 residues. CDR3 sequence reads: CASGAAGHYGYTF. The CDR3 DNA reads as TGTGCCAGCGGTGCTGCAGGTCACTATGGCTACACCTTC.

The CDR3 sequence is CASSPRGAGGAHEQFF. CDR3 coding DNA: TGTGCCAGCAGCCCACGGGGCGCGGGAGGTGCACATGAGCAGTTCTTC. This chain joins TRBV7-2 and TRBJ2-1, with 8 bases fitting TRBD2. The ends lost 5 bases at V and 8 bases at J; junction bases unmatched: 14. Germline lookup yields CDR1 SGHTA and CDR2 FQGNSA. This CDR3 is 16 amino acids long.

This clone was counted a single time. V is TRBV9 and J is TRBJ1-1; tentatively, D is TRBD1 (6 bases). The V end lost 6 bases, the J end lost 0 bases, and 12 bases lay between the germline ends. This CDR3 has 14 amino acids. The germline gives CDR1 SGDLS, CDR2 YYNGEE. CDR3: CASTRQVLNTEAFF. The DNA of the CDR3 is TGTGCCAGCACAAGACAGGTCTTGAACACTGAAGCTTTCTTT. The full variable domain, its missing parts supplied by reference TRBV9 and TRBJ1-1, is DSGVTQTPKHLITATGQRVTLRCSPRSGDLSVYWYQQSLDQGLQFLIQYYNGEERAKGNILERFSAQQFPDLHSELNLSSLELGDSALYFCASTRQVLNTEAFFGQGTRLTVV.

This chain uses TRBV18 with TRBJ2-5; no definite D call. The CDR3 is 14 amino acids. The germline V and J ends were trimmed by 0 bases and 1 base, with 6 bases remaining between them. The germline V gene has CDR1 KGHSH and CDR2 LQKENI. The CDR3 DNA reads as TGTGCCAGCTCACCACCGGGCAGCCAAGAGACCCAGTACTTC. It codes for CASSPPGSQETQYF.

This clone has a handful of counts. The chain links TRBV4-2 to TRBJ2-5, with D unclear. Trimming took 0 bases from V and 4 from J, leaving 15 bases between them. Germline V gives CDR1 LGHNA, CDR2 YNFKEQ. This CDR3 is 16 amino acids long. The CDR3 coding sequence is TGTGCCAGCAGCCAAGAAACAGAATCCCGCCGAGAGACCCAGTACTTC. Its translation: CASSQETESRRETQYF.

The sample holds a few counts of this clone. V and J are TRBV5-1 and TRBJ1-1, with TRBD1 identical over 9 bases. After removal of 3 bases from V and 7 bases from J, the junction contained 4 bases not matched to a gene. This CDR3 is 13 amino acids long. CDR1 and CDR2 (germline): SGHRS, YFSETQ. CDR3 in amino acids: CASSWGQGLEAFF. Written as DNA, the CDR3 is TGCGCCAGCAGCTGGGGACAGGGACTTGAAGCTTTCTTT. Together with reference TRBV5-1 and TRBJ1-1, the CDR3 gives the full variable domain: KAGVTQTPRYLIKTRGQQVTLSCSPISGHRSVSWYQQTPGQGLQFLFEYFSETQRNKGNFPGRFSGRQFSNSRSEMNVSTLELGDSALYLCASSWGQGLEAFFGQGTRLTVV.

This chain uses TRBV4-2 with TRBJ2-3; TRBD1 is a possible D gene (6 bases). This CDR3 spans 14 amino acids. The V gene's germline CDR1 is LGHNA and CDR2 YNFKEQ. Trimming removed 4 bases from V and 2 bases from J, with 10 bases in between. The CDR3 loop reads CASSPQGYTDTQYF. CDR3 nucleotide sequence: TGTGCCAGCAGCCCGCAGGGGTACACAGATACGCAGTATTTT.

The CDR3 coding sequence is TGCGCCAGCAGCTGGGGGCCCCTCAGCTCCTACAATGAGCAGTTCTTC. Its protein product is CASSWGPLSSYNEQFF. This chain links TRBV5-1 with TRBJ2-1; D is possibly TRBD1 (6 bases). The CDR3 contains 16 residues. The germline V gene has CDR1 SGHRS and CDR2 YFSETQ. Trimming left V 3 bases short and J 0 bases short, with 13 bases between.

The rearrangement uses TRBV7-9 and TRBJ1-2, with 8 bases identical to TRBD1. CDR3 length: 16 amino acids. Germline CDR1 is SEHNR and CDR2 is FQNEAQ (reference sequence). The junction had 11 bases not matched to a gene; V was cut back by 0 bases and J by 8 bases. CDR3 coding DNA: TGTGCCAGCAGCTTAGCGGGGAGGACAGGGCAACGCGGCTACACCTTC. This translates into CASSLAGRTGQRGYTF. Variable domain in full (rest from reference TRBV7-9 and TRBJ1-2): DTGVSQNPRHKITKRGQNVTFRCDPISEHNRLYWYRQTLGQGPEFLTYFQNEAQLEKSRLLSDRFSAERPKGSFSTLEIQRTEQGDSAMYLCASSLAGRTGQRGYTFGSGTRLTVV.

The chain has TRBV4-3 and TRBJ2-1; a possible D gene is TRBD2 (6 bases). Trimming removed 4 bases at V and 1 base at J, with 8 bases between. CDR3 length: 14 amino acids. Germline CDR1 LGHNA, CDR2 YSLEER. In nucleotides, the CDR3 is TGCGCCAGCAGCCGACGGGGGTCCTACAATGAGCAGTTCTTC. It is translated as CASSRRGSYNEQFF.

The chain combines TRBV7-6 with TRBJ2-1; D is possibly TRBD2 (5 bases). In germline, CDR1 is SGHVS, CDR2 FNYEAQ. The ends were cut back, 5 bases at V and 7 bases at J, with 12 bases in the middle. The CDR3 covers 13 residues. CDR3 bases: TGTGCCAGCAGCCCGTGGACTGGTAATGAGCAGTTCTTC. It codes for CASSPWTGNEQFF.

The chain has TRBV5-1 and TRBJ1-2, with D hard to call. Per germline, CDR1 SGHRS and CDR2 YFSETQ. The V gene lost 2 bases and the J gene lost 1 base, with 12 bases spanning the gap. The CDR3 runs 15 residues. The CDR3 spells CASSLVPEDNYGYTF. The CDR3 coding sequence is TGCGCCAGCAGCTTAGTCCCAGAAGATAACTATGGCTACACCTTC.

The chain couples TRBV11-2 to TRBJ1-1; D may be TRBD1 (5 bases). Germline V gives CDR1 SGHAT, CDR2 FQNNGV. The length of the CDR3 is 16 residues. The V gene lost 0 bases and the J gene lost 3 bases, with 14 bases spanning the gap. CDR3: CASSLDPWGRYTEAFF. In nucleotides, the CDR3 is TGTGCCAGCAGCTTAGATCCTTGGGGGAGGTACACTGAAGCTTTCTTT.

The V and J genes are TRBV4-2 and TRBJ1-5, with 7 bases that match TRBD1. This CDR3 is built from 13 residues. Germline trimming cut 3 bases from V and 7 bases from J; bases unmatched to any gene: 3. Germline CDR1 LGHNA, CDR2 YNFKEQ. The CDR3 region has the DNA TGTGCCAGCAGCCATGGACAGGCCCAGCCCCAGCATTTT. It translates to CASSHGQAQPQHF.

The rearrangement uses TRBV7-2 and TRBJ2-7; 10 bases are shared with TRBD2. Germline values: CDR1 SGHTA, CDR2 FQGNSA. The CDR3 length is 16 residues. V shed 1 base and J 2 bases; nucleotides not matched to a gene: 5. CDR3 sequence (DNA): TGTGCCAGCAGCTTAGGGGGAGCGGGAGGGCCCTACGAGCAGTACTTC. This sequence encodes CASSLGGAGGPYEQYF.

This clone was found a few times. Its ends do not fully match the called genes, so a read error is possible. The CDR3 DNA reads as TGTGCCAGCAGCGATGACAGGCATTTGATCTTT. Translating gives CASSDDRHLIF. The chain carries TRBV7-3 and TRBJ1-1, with D possibly matching TRBD1 (6 bases). The CDR3 length is 11 residues. Germline values: CDR1 SGHTA, CDR2 FQGTGA. The full variable domain, in which reference TRBV7-3 and TRBJ1-1 provide the parts outside the CDR3, is GAGVSQTPSNKVTEKGKYVELRCDPISGHTALYWYRQSLGQGPEFLIYFQGTGAADDSGLPNDRFFAVRPEGSVSTLKIQRTERGDSAVYLCASSDDRHLIFGQGTRLTVV.